These 4 T cell receptor beta chains share one sample of origin, sequenced in a study of CD8+CD57+ T cells in acquired aplastic anemia (dated by TCRdb to the late 2010s). Expansion of CD8+CD57+ cells had been shown by flow cytometry in the patients chosen for sequencing. Data came from an Illumina HiSeq 2000. TCR beta VDJ combination and CDR3 sequence profiling used genomic DNA as the template. Using fastp at Q25 and MiXCR, TCRdb reprocessed the public reads and kept productive beta chains. Duplicate CDR3 protein sequences are folded into a single record with the most common DNA and genes. This sample is represented by some 170,000 distinct CDR3 sequences; 40% to 55% of them were singletons. The ten largest make up more than 0.95% of the sample. The sample comprised sorted CD4+, CD8+, or CD8+CD57+ T cells (not recorded which) from PBMCs. The receptors were gathered from a human donor with aplastic anemia.

This clonotype was observed at least ten times. The rearrangement links TRBV7-2 to TRBJ2-7; D is ambiguous. Per the germline V gene, CDR1 is SGHTA and CDR2 is FQGNSA. This CDR3 has 15 residues. V lost 5 bases to trimming and J lost 0 bases, with 14 bases between them. Here the CDR3 reads CASSPSPISSYEQYF. CDR3 DNA sequence: TGTGCCAGCAGCCCCTCGCCTATAAGCTCCTACGAGCAGTACTTC.

This chain joins TRBV20-1 and TRBJ2-7, with D tentatively TRBD1 (6 bases). The CDR3 is 14 residues long. Germline V gives CDR1 DFQATT, CDR2 SNEGSKA (reference sequence). V was clipped by 2 bases and J by 0 bases, with 11 bases between them. CDR3 coding DNA: TGCAGTGCTAGACTAGGGGGAAACTCCTACGAGCAGTACTTC. It translates to CSARLGGNSYEQYF.

This clonotype was picked up many times. This chain connects TRBV7-9 to TRBJ2-3; D might be TRBD2 (7 bases). CDR1 is SEHNR and CDR2 is FQNEAQ in the germline V gene (reference sequence). The CDR3 length is 16 residues. Trimming shortened V by 5 bases and J by 3 bases, and 18 bases separated the two germline ends. CDR3 amino acids: CASSRGGGARTDTQYF. The DNA of the CDR3 is TGTGCCAGCAGCCGCGGAGGGGGGGCAAGGACAGATACGCAGTATTTT.

The V and J genes are TRBV25-1 and TRBJ2-1; the match to TRBD2 covers 12 bases. This CDR3 comprises 13 residues. Germline V CDR1 and CDR2: MGHDK, SYGVNS. The ends lost 6 bases at V and 7 bases at J; junction bases unmatched: 1. CDR3 region: CASRTSGRNEQFF. CDR3 nucleotide sequence: TGTGCCAGCAGAACTAGCGGGAGGAATGAGCAGTTCTTC.